The 15 T cell receptor beta chains below come from one sample, sequenced in a study of shared clonotypes between healthy human individuals. Naive CD8 cells lacked CD45RO and underwent positive selection for CCR7, leaving out terminally differentiated effector memory CD45RA+ cells. Only in-frame clones appear in the TCRdb table, and some are missing; sequencing was by immunoSEQ multiplex PCR. The sample has around 2.1 million clones, under 95% seen once. Material: naive CD8+ T cells from PBMCs. Source of these receptors: a man younger than 35 in good health. Some clones in this sample may be carry-over from other donors' samples.

This rearrangement joins TRBV2 to TRBJ2-1; maybe TRBD2 (6 bases). The CDR3 covers 16 residues. V was trimmed by 3 bases and J by 5 bases, leaving 17 bases between them. Germline lookup yields CDR1 SNHLY and CDR2 FYNNEI. The CDR3 DNA is TGTGCCAGCAGTGAGGGTCTAGGGACTCTAAACAATGAGCAGTTCTTC. Translating gives CASSEGLGTLNNEQFF.

The chain employs TRBV16 and TRBJ1-5; the D is unclear. The germline CDR1 and CDR2 sequences are KGHSY and FQNENV. V was cut by 4 bases and J by 7 bases, with 8 bases left in between. The CDR3 runs to 12 residues. CDR3 protein: CASSLVMQPQHF. The CDR3 DNA is TGTGCCAGCAGCCTCGTGATGCAGCCCCAGCATTTT.

The V gene is TRBV11-2, the J gene TRBJ2-1; possible D gene TRBD1, 5 bases. This CDR3 region has 14 residues. Trimming removed 2 bases at V and 7 bases at J, with 12 bases between. Germline V gene lookup returns CDR1 SGHAT and CDR2 FQNNGV. The CDR3 reads CASSLSWGKNEQFF. The CDR3 bases are TGTGCCAGCAGCTTAAGTTGGGGCAAAAATGAGCAGTTCTTC.

CDR3 sequence: CEGGHDQPQHF. The CDR3 nucleotides read TGTGAGGGCGGGCATGATCAGCCCCAGCATTTT. V and J are TRBV27 and TRBJ1-5; D is undetermined. The CDR3 is 11 amino acids. Per the germline V gene, CDR1 is MNHEY and CDR2 is SMNVEV (reference sequence).

This clone was detected once. Additional DNA sequences in this sample encode the identical CDR3. The rearrangement joins TRBV29-1 to TRBJ2-7, with unresolved D. Trimming shortened V by 3 bases and J by 4 bases, and 7 bases separated the two germline ends. The CDR3 is 11 residues long. CDR1 and CDR2 (germline): SQVTM, ANQGSEA. CDR3 amino acids: CSVENGYEQYF. CDR3 sequence (DNA): TGCAGCGTTGAGAACGGATACGAGCAGTACTTC.

This chain joins TRBV5-6 and TRBJ1-1; D not resolved. V was cut by 2 bases and J by 1 base, with 6 bases left in between. Germline V gene data show CDR1 as SGHDT and CDR2 as YYEEEE. The CDR3 is 13 amino acids. The CDR3 loop is CASSFIQNTEAFF. CDR3 nucleotides: TGTGCCAGCAGCTTTATACAGAACACTGAAGCTTTCTTT.

V gene TRBV19 combines with J gene TRBJ2-7, with 7 nucleotides matching TRBD1. Germline V gene sequence: CDR1 LNHDA, CDR2 SQIVND (reference sequence). V lost 1 base, J lost 6 bases, and 12 bases stayed unmatched. The CDR3 consists of 16 residues. The CDR3 DNA follows: TGTGCCAGTAGTATAGCTGGCAGGGGGTCGTTGAGCGAGCAGTACTTC. It codes for CASSIAGRGSLSEQYF.

This clone was seen a handful of times. Other DNA sequences within the sample encode an identical CDR3. The chain combines TRBV4-1 with TRBJ1-3; D not certain. Germline-derived CDR1 and CDR2 are MGHRA and YSYEKL. The CDR3 spans 15 residues. V was clipped by 0 bases and J by 1 base, with 7 bases between them. In DNA form, the CDR3 reads TGCGCCAGCAGCCAAGATGGAGGTTCTGGAAACACCATATATTTT. It codes for CASSQDGGSGNTIYF.

This sequence joins TRBV5-1 and TRBJ1-3; TRBD1 aligns across 10 bases. Trimming took 5 bases from V and 1 from J; bases not matched to a gene: 3. The CDR3 sequence is 15 residues long. Germline CDR1 and CDR2: SGHRS and YFSETQ. The CDR3 region has the DNA TGCGCCAGCAGAGAGGACAGGGGGTCTGGAAACACCATATATTTT. It yields the protein CASREDRGSGNTIYF.

CDR3 DNA: TGTGCTAGTGGCCCGGGGGGCTCTAACTATGGCTACACCTTC. Its translation is CASGPGGSNYGYTF. This chain connects TRBV12-5 to TRBJ1-2, with a possible D match to TRBD1 (6 bases). Trimming cost V 6 bases and J 0 bases, with 11 bases left between them. Germline CDR1 LGHNT, CDR2 FRNRAP. CDR3 length equals 14 residues.

The gene calls are TRBV27 and TRBJ2-6; D ambiguous. The CDR3 totals 15 residues. Per the germline V gene, CDR1 is MNHEY and CDR2 is SMNVEV (reference sequence). Trimming took 2 bases from V and 2 from J, leaving 7 bases between them. For the CDR3, the DNA is TGTGCCAGCAGTTTAGGTGACGCTGGGGCCAACGTCCTGACTTTC. Residues: CASSLGDAGANVLTF.

V usage is TRBV28 and J usage is TRBJ1-1, with D possibly TRBD1 on 5 matching bases. Deletions cut 9 bases from V and 4 bases from J, with 15 bases between. Germline values: CDR1 MDHEN, CDR2 SYDVKM. The length of the CDR3 is 13 residues. CDR3 residues: CASGGWGLTEAFF. The CDR3 DNA reads as TGTGCCAGTGGGGGGTGGGGCCTCACTGAAGCTTTCTTT.

This chain links TRBV10-3 with TRBJ1-4, with D perhaps matching TRBD1 (6 bases). Trimming took 11 bases from V and 2 from J, leaving 12 bases between them. This CDR3 spans 13 amino acids. Looked up from germline, CDR1 is ENHRY and CDR2 is SYGVKD. The CDR3 is CASRGGTNEKLFF. Here the CDR3 DNA reads TGTGCCTCCAGGGGAGGGACTAATGAAAAACTGTTTTTT.

Note on this clone: Other nucleotide sequences from this sample produce the same CDR3. The gene calls are TRBV27 and TRBJ2-7; 10 nucleotides agree with TRBD1. There are 13 residues in the CDR3. Trimming removed 8 bases from V and 2 bases from J; junction bases left unmatched: 3. CDR1 and CDR2 from the germline V gene are MNHEY and SMNVEV (reference sequence). For the CDR3, the DNA is TGTGCCAGCGGGGGGACAGGGGCCTACGAGCAGTACTTC. Amino acids: CASGGTGAYEQYF.

The V call is TRBV5-1, the J call TRBJ2-7; D is unresolved. Germline V lookup: CDR1 SGHRS, CDR2 YFSETQ. The V and J ends lost 0 bases and 3 bases respectively, with 7 bases between them. The CDR3 has 13 residues. This CDR3 is CASSLDWGYEQYF. The CDR3, as DNA: TGCGCCAGCAGCTTGGACTGGGGCTACGAGCAGTACTTC.